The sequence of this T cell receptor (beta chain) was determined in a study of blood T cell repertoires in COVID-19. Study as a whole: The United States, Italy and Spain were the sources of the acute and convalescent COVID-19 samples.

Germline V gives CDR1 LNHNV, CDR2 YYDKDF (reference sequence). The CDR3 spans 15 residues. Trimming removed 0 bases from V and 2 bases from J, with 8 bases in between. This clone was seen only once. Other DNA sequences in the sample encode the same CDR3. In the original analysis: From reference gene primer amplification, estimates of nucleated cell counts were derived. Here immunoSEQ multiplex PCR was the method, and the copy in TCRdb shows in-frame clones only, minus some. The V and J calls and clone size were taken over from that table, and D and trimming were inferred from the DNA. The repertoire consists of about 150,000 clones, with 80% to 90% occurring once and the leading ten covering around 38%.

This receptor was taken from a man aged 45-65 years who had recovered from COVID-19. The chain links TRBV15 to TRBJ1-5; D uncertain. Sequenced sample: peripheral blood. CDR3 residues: CATSRDPGGNQPQHF. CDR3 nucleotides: TGTGCCACCAGCAGAGATCCAGGCGGCAATCAGCCCCAGCATTTT.